Below, 15 T cell receptor beta chains from the same sample are listed, as sequenced in a study of a mutant IDH1 vaccine in newly diagnosed glioma. Clones were sequenced by immunoSEQ multiplex PCR, and TCRdb holds only the in-frame ones, with some missing. This table holds tens of thousands of clones, about four fifths found once. The time point here: baseline, week 1 (first vaccination visit). Treatment in this sample: pre-vaccination baseline after standard-of-care therapy. Sequencing used PBMCs, obtained from a glioma patient treated with radiotherapy, temozolomide or both. Receptors were obtained from a woman aged 45-65 years with glioma.

The genes are TRBV2 and TRBJ1-3; D is undetermined. The CDR3 is 13 residues long. Per germline, CDR1 SNHLY and CDR2 FYNNEI. The V gene lost 3 bases and the J gene lost 2 bases, with 5 bases spanning the gap. CDR3 residues: CASSEEAGNTIYF. CDR3 in DNA: TGTGCCAGCAGTGAGGAGGCTGGAAACACCATATATTTT.

This clone was seen more than once but under ten times. The rearrangement joins TRBV29-1 to TRBJ1-1; no firm D call. Germline CDR1 and CDR2: SQVTM and ANQGSEA. The CDR3 consists of 14 residues. The ends were cut back, 5 bases at V and 1 base at J, with 14 bases in the middle. The CDR3 DNA is TGCAGCGTTCTCGTTAGCAGGAAGAACACTGAAGCTTTCTTT. Translation: CSVLVSRKNTEAFF.

The chain links TRBV25-1 to TRBJ2-5; D possibly corresponds to TRBD2 (6 bases). V shed 3 bases and J shed 3 bases, with 14 bases lying between them. CDR3 length equals 15 residues. Germline values: CDR1 MGHDK, CDR2 SYGVNS. This CDR3 reads CASSDFGGKKETQYF. The CDR3 nucleotides read TGTGCCAGCAGTGACTTTGGGGGGAAAAAAGAGACCCAGTACTTC. Filled out from reference TRBV25-1 and TRBJ2-5, the complete variable domain reads EADIYQTPRYLVIGTGKKITLECSQTMGHDKMYWYQQDPGMELHLIHYSYGVNSTEKGDLSSESTVSRIRTEHFPLTLESARPSHTSQYLCASSDFGGKKETQYFGPGTRLLVL.

The rearrangement joins TRBV29-1 to TRBJ2-1; 9 nucleotides agree with TRBD1. Germline trimming cut 7 bases from V and 0 bases from J; bases unmatched to any gene: 25. The CDR3 has 21 residues. Germline V gene data show CDR1 as SQVTM and CDR2 as ANQGSEA. The CDR3, as DNA: TGCAGCGCTGTGATCTTACCGGGACAGGGAGGACGGCTAAGCTCCTACAATGAGCAGTTCTTC. As protein: CSAVILPGQGGRLSSYNEQFF.

The chain has TRBV13 and TRBJ1-1; D perhaps matches TRBD1 (5 bases). The germline gives CDR1 PRHDT, CDR2 FYEKMQ (reference sequence). This CDR3 comprises 15 residues. Trimming left V 6 bases short and J 1 base short, with 15 bases between. The CDR3 DNA reads as TGTGCCAGCAGATTGGTCTGGGGACGGAACACTGAAGCTTTCTTT. It is translated as CASRLVWGRNTEAFF.

CDR3: CASSYLRAASTDTQYF. The DNA for the CDR3 is TGTGCCAGCAGCTATCTGAGGGCCGCTAGCACAGATACGCAGTATTTT. The chain couples TRBV7-9 to TRBJ2-3; tentative D call: TRBD2 (5 bases). The CDR3 covers 16 residues. The germline V gene has CDR1 SEHNR and CDR2 FQNEAQ (reference sequence). The V gene lost 4 bases and the J gene lost 0 bases, with 14 bases spanning the gap.

The chain uses TRBV13 and TRBJ2-7, with unresolved D. The CDR3 consists of 18 residues. Germline CDR1 and CDR2: PRHDT and FYEKMQ (reference sequence). Trimming pared 0 bases from V and 7 bases from J, leaving 25 bases between. The chain's CDR3 is CASSLGDGVAVGAYEQYF. CDR3 coding DNA: TGTGCCAGCAGCTTAGGCGATGGGGTGGCCGTCGGTGCGTATGAGCAGTACTTC.

V usage is TRBV7-2 and J usage is TRBJ1-2; 7 bases line up with TRBD1. With V trimmed by 5 bases and J by 5 bases, 11 bases remained unmatched. The germline V gene encodes CDR1 SGHTA and CDR2 FQGNSA. There are 15 residues in the CDR3. Here the CDR3 DNA reads TGTGCCAGCAGCCCCCCCGGACAGGAGTTATATGGCTACACCTTC. This gives the protein CASSPPGQELYGYTF.

The gene calls are TRBV14 and TRBJ2-2; TRBD2 matches 9 bases. The CDR3 loop spans 16 amino acids. V dropped 0 bases and J dropped 10; count of bases not matched to a gene: 9. Per germline, CDR1 SGHDN and CDR2 FVKESK. CDR3 sequence: CASSQEIAGVRPELFF. CDR3 DNA: TGTGCCAGCAGCCAAGAGATAGCGGGGGTTCGTCCGGAGCTGTTTTTT.

The chain recombines TRBV10-1 with TRBJ2-3; 11 bases map to TRBD2. After removal of 0 bases from V and 2 bases from J, the junction contained 4 bases not matched to a gene. This CDR3 is 17 amino acids long. CDR1 is WNHNN and CDR2 is SYGVQD in the germline V gene (reference sequence). The CDR3 DNA follows: TGCGCCAGCAGTGAGTCGAGACTAGCGGGGAACACAGATACGCAGTATTTT. Its protein is CASSESRLAGNTDTQYF.

The V call is TRBV7-2, the J call TRBJ2-1; TRBD2 matches at 8 bases. This CDR3 contains 16 residues. V shed 4 bases, J shed 4 bases, and the junction held 9 bases outside the gene matches. Germline V gives CDR1 SGHTA, CDR2 FQGNSA. The CDR3 reads CASSSPRRGGYNEQFF. CDR3 nucleotides: TGTGCCAGCAGCTCCCCCCGACGGGGGGGTTACAATGAGCAGTTCTTC.

The sample holds one count of this clone. V and J are TRBV5-6 and TRBJ2-3; D is undetermined. V shed 6 bases and J shed 1 base, with 9 bases lying between them. The CDR3 is 13 amino acids. Per germline, CDR1 SGHDT and CDR2 YYEEEE. This chain's CDR3 is CASTPLGTDTQYF. CDR3 DNA: TGTGCCAGCACCCCCCTCGGCACAGATACGCAGTATTTT.

For the CDR3, the DNA is TGTGCCAGCAGCGCAGGACAGGGGTCGTATACGCAGTATTTT. Protein product: CASSAGQGSYTQYF. The J gene is TRBJ2-3, the V gene TRBV9; TRBD1 matches 9 bases. CDR3 length: 14 amino acids. Germline V gene sequence: CDR1 SGDLS, CDR2 YYNGEE. The trim removed 3 bases at V and 7 bases at J, leaving 6 bases unmatched.

This clone was seen only a few times. The chain has TRBV29-1 and TRBJ1-1, with D possibly TRBD1 on 5 matching bases. In germline, CDR1 is SQVTM, CDR2 ANQGSEA. V shed 0 bases and J shed 4 bases, with 18 bases lying between them. The CDR3 sequence is 16 residues long. This CDR3 reads CSVEEGFRAGGTEAFF. CDR3 bases: TGCAGCGTTGAAGAAGGTTTCAGGGCGGGGGGCACTGAAGCTTTCTTT.

This clone was seen more than once but under ten times. The chain links TRBV5-1 to TRBJ2-1, with 8 nucleotides matching TRBD1. Germline CDR1 and CDR2: SGHRS and YFSETQ. Trimming took 3 bases from V and 7 from J; bases not matched to a gene: 9. The CDR3 consists of 15 residues. CDR3 loop: CASSSPAQGGNEQFF. The CDR3 DNA is TGCGCCAGCAGCTCCCCAGCACAGGGGGGTAATGAGCAGTTCTTC.